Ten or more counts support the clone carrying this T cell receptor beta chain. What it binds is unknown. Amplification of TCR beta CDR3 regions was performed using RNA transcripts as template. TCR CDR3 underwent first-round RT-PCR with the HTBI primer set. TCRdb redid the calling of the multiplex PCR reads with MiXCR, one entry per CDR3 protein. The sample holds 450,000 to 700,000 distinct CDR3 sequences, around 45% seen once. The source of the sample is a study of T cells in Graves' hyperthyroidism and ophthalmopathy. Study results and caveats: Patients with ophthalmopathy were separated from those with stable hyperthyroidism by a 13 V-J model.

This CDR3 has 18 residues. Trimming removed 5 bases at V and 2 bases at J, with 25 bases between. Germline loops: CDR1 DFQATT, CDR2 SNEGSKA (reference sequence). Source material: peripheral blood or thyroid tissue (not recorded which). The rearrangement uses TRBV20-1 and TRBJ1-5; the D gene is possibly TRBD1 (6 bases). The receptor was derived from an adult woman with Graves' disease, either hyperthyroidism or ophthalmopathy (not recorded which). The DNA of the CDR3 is TGCAGTGCTCTCCGTGGGGGGGGCCCCCTTTATGGCAATCAGCCCCAGCATTTT. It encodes CSALRGGGPLYGNQPQHF.